The 26 T cell receptor beta chains below all came from one sample that was sequenced in a study of T cells in Graves' hyperthyroidism and ophthalmopathy. It was RNA transcripts that yielded the amplified TCR beta CDR3 regions. TCR CDR3 underwent first-round RT-PCR with the HTBI primer set. TCRdb re-derived calls from the multiplex PCR reads in MiXCR, one entry per CDR3 protein. The data show 350,000 or so distinct CDR3 sequences, with 15% to 20% seen just once and roughly a sixth held by the top ten. Material: blood. The source of these receptors is a woman in her thirties or forties with Graves' ophthalmopathy.

This chain links TRBV18 with TRBJ2-4; 9 bases match TRBD1. Trimming took 3 bases from V and 9 from J; bases not matched to a gene: 3. This CDR3 is built from 13 residues. Germline V gene data show CDR1 as KGHSH and CDR2 as LQKENI. For the CDR3, the DNA is TGTGCCAGCTCACCTGGACAGGGGAGCATTCAGTACTTC. The encoded protein is CASSPGQGSIQYF.

This clonotype turned up a few times. Given a much more abundant clone one base away, this may be a read error. The rearrangement links TRBV6-1 to TRBJ2-7, with TRBD2 as a possible D gene (5 bases). V lost 7 bases to trimming and J lost 2 bases, with 21 bases between them. CDR3 size: 16 residues. The V gene's germline CDR1 is MNHNS and CDR2 SASEGT. Here the CDR3 DNA reads TGTGCCAGCACCGAAGCCCGCGGACTGAACCCCTACGAGCAGTACTTC. Its translation is CASTEARGLNPYEQYF.

This clonotype was picked up many times. V is TRBV25-1 and J is TRBJ1-2; 8 bases align to TRBD1. The germline V gene has CDR1 MGHDK and CDR2 SYGVNS. The CDR3 spans 14 residues. V shed 7 bases, J shed 2 bases, and the junction held 6 bases outside the gene matches. CDR3 region: CASTGTGLNYGYTF. The CDR3 bases are TGTGCCAGCACAGGGACAGGACTAAACTATGGCTACACCTTC.

The chain links TRBV6-2 or TRBV6-3 to TRBJ2-2; 7 nucleotides match TRBD1. The CDR3 is made up of 15 amino acids. Germline V gene lookup returns CDR1 MNHEY and CDR2 SVGEGT. V lost 6 bases to trimming and J lost 3 bases; unmatched junction nucleotides: 7. CDR3 amino acids: CASSRDRAYTGELFF. CDR3 coding DNA: TGTGCCAGCAGCCGAGACAGGGCTTACACCGGGGAGCTGTTTTTT.

The table lists this clonotype with many counts. The rearrangement links TRBV7-2 to TRBJ2-2, with D hard to call. The CDR3 has 13 amino acids. Germline V lookup: CDR1 SGHTA, CDR2 FQGNSA. The V end lost 5 bases, the J end lost 1 base, and 5 bases lay between the germline ends. The CDR3 is CASSPLNTGELFF. The CDR3 nucleotides read TGTGCCAGCAGCCCATTGAACACCGGGGAGCTGTTTTTT.

This clonotype has ten or more counts. The rearrangement links TRBV29-1 to TRBJ2-2, with a possible D match to TRBD2 (6 bases). The CDR3 length is 15 residues. Germline V lookup: CDR1 SQVTM, CDR2 ANQGSEA. V lost 0 bases, J lost 0 bases, and 8 bases lay in between. This CDR3 reads CSVEEGGANTGELFF. The CDR3 DNA reads as TGCAGCGTTGAAGAGGGGGGAGCGAACACCGGGGAGCTGTTTTTT.

This chain joins TRBV6-2 or TRBV6-3 and TRBJ2-1; 11 bases map to TRBD1. Germline lookup yields CDR1 MNHEY and CDR2 SVGEGT. After removal of 6 bases from V and 7 bases from J, the junction contained 11 bases not matched to a gene. The CDR3 is 16 residues long. CDR3 region: CASRQPGQGVTNEQFF. Here the CDR3 DNA reads TGTGCCAGCAGACAACCGGGACAGGGGGTAACGAATGAGCAGTTCTTC.

This clonotype was seen at least ten times. V gene TRBV3-1 combines with J gene TRBJ2-7; either TRBD1 or TRBD2 may fit D (5 bases each). Germline CDR1 and CDR2: LGHDT and YNNKEL (reference sequence). Trimming took off 4 bases at V and 3 bases at J, with 16 bases between the two ends. CDR3 length: 15 amino acids. DNA for the CDR3: TGTGCCAGCAGCCCTGATGGGGGAAGCCGCTACGAGCAGTACTTC. Its translation: CASSPDGGSRYEQYF.

This clonotype has a count of ten or more. This chain uses TRBV28 with TRBJ2-7; no definite D call. In germline, CDR1 is MDHEN, CDR2 SYDVKM. Trimming left V 3 bases short and J 3 bases short, with 9 bases between. This CDR3 has 13 residues. The CDR3 sequence: CASSFAGHYEQYF. CDR3 DNA sequence: TGTGCCAGCAGTTTCGCCGGGCACTACGAGCAGTACTTC.

This clonotype was detected ten times or more. The chain is built from TRBV12-3 or TRBV12-4 and TRBJ1-1; D gene unclear. Between the trimmed V and J ends, which lost 3 bases and 1 base, there was a span of 12 bases. CDR3 length equals 15 residues. The DNA of the CDR3 is TGTGCCAGCAGTTTTGCGACTCCAAAGAACACTGAAGCTTTCTTT. Translation gives CASSFATPKNTEAFF.

This clonotype was detected ten times or more. The gene calls are TRBV18 and TRBJ1-1; 9 nucleotides agree with TRBD1. From germline, CDR1 is KGHSH and CDR2 LQKENI. The CDR3 is 16 amino acids. V trimming: 2 bases; J trimming: 3 bases; junction bases outside the gene matches: 7. CDR3 sequence reads: CASSPLGQGSYTEAFF. The DNA of the CDR3 is TGTGCCAGCTCACCATTAGGACAGGGGTCTTACACTGAAGCTTTCTTT.

The DNA of the CDR3 is TGTGCCAGCAGTTACCTGGGGCCTGGACTAGCGGGAGACGGGGAGCTGTTTTTT. Encoded protein: CASSYLGPGLAGDGELFF. The V call is TRBV6-2 or TRBV6-3, the J call TRBJ2-2; 13 positions agree with TRBD2. Trimming at V came to 2 bases and at J to 7 bases, leaving 10 bases not matched to a gene. The CDR3 totals 18 residues. Germline-derived CDR1 and CDR2 are MNHEY and SVGEGT.

This clonotype was observed at least ten times. This rearrangement joins TRBV19 to TRBJ1-1, with D perhaps matching TRBD1 (6 bases). Germline V gene sequence: CDR1 LNHDA, CDR2 SQIVND (reference sequence). Trimming stripped 7 bases from V and 6 bases from J, with 18 bases between. This CDR3 is 14 amino acids long. The CDR3 region has the DNA TGTGCCAGTATCCCCCTGCAGGGGTCCGCTGAAGCTTTCTTT. The encoded protein is CASIPLQGSAEAFF.

This clonotype was counted many times. The chain joins TRBV6-4 to TRBJ2-2, with D hard to call. V gave up 5 bases and J gave up 1 base, with 11 bases separating them. CDR3 length equals 15 residues. The V gene's germline CDR1 is MRHNA and CDR2 SNTAGT. Here the CDR3 reads CASSNQAVNTGELFF. The CDR3 coding sequence is TGTGCCAGCAGTAACCAGGCGGTGAACACCGGGGAGCTGTTTTTT.

This sequence joins TRBV6-5 and TRBJ1-1; D is ambiguous. Trimming cost V 0 bases and J 1 base, with 9 bases left between them. The length of the CDR3 is 15 residues. Germline lookup yields CDR1 MNHEY and CDR2 SVGAGI. The CDR3 loop is CASSYSKTENTEAFF. The CDR3 region has the DNA TGTGCCAGCAGTTACTCGAAGACCGAGAACACTGAAGCTTTCTTT.

This clonotype was seen a handful of times. V is TRBV11-1 and J is TRBJ1-1, with 7 bases lining up with TRBD1. V dropped 5 bases and J dropped 3; count of bases not matched to a gene: 12. The CDR3 has 16 amino acids. Germline values: CDR1 SGHAT, CDR2 FQDESV (reference sequence). Here the CDR3 reads CASSTGVGGLDTEAFF. DNA of the CDR3: TGTGCCAGCAGCACAGGGGTCGGTGGGTTGGACACTGAAGCTTTCTTT.

The chain links TRBV20-1 to TRBJ2-3; 10 positions match TRBD2. CDR3 size: 15 residues. Germline CDR1 and CDR2: DFQATT and SNEGSKA (reference sequence). V lost 2 bases to trimming and J lost 6 bases; unmatched junction nucleotides: 8. The CDR3 reads CSARFQLAGPDTQYF. CDR3 sequence (DNA): TGCAGTGCTAGATTTCAACTAGCGGGACCGGATACGCAGTATTTT.

This clonotype was counted at least ten times. This sequence may be a read error, since a much larger clone differs from it by one base. J is TRBJ1-5 and V is TRBV28; D unresolved. CDR1 is MDHEN and CDR2 is SYDVKM in the germline V gene. The CDR3 spans 14 residues. Between the trimmed V and J ends, which lost 1 base and 3 bases, there was a span of 7 bases. CDR3 coding DNA: TGTGCCAGCAGTTTATCCGGACTCAATCAGCCCCAGCATTTT. Translation: CASSLSGLNQPQHF. The full variable domain, its missing parts supplied by reference TRBV28 and TRBJ1-5, is DVKVTQSSRYLVKRTGEKVFLECVQDMDHENMFWYRQDPGLGLRLIYFSYDVKMKEKGDIPEGYSVSREKKERFSLILESASTNQTSMYLCASSLSGLNQPQHFGDGTRLSIL.

This clonotype was detected many times. The V gene is TRBV5-1, the J gene TRBJ1-1; maybe TRBD1 (5 bases). Trimming shortened V by 4 bases and J by 0 bases, and 13 bases separated the two germline ends. The germline CDR1 and CDR2 sequences are SGHRS and YFSETQ. The CDR3 totals 15 residues. The CDR3 coding sequence is TGCGCCAGCAGCCGCGGACATCCTTTGAACACTGAAGCTTTCTTT. Protein product: CASSRGHPLNTEAFF. Using reference TRBV5-1 and TRBJ1-1 for the parts outside the CDR3, the full variable domain is KAGVTQTPRYLIKTRGQQVTLSCSPISGHRSVSWYQQTPGQGLQFLFEYFSETQRNKGNFPGRFSGRQFSNSRSEMNVSTLELGDSALYLCASSRGHPLNTEAFFGQGTRLTVV.

This clonotype was detected many times. The rearrangement uses TRBV19 and TRBJ2-2, with 11 nucleotides matching TRBD1. The CDR3 is 17 amino acids. Germline CDR1 is LNHDA and CDR2 is SQIVND (reference sequence). V was pared by 6 bases and J by 4 bases, with 10 bases of the junction left unmatched. CDR3 coding DNA: TGTGCCAGTAGCCAAGGACAGGGGGCGCGTATCACCGGGGAGCTGTTTTTT. The encoded protein is CASSQGQGARITGELFF.

Ten or more counts support this clonotype. The chain joins TRBV28 to TRBJ1-5, with 7 bases identical to TRBD1. The CDR3 length is 16 residues. Looked up from germline, CDR1 is MDHEN and CDR2 is SYDVKM. The trim removed 6 bases at V and 5 bases at J, leaving 13 bases unmatched. CDR3 in amino acids: CASSPPQGGDYQPQHF. Here the CDR3 DNA reads TGTGCCAGCAGCCCCCCTCAGGGGGGGGATTATCAGCCCCAGCATTTT. Together with reference TRBV28 and TRBJ1-5, the CDR3 gives the full variable domain: DVKVTQSSRYLVKRTGEKVFLECVQDMDHENMFWYRQDPGLGLRLIYFSYDVKMKEKGDIPEGYSVSREKKERFSLILESASTNQTSMYLCASSPPQGGDYQPQHFGDGTRLSIL.

This clonotype was seen at least ten times. Here the CDR3 reads CASSQESLGNTIYF. DNA of the CDR3: TGTGCCAGCAGCCAAGAGTCCTTGGGAAACACCATATATTTT. The chain couples TRBV14 to TRBJ1-3; the D is unclear. Trimming stripped 0 bases from V and 4 bases from J, with 7 bases between. This CDR3 is 14 amino acids long. Germline V gives CDR1 SGHDN, CDR2 FVKESK.

This clonotype was found many times. This chain links TRBV14 with TRBJ2-2; D gene ambiguous. This CDR3 spans 13 amino acids. The V gene lost 4 bases and the J gene lost 4 bases, with 7 bases spanning the gap. The germline V gene encodes CDR1 SGHDN and CDR2 FVKESK. The CDR3 DNA follows: TGTGCCAGCAGCCCCAAGATCACCGGGGAGCTGTTTTTT. The encoded protein is CASSPKITGELFF.

This chain connects TRBV30 to TRBJ1-2; the D is unclear. CDR1 and CDR2 (germline): GTSNPN, SVGIG (reference sequence). The CDR3 totals 15 residues. Trimming stripped 2 bases from V and 5 bases from J, with 18 bases between. The CDR3 region is CAWSLFRATNYGYTF. Written as DNA, the CDR3 is TGTGCCTGGAGTCTTTTTCGGGCAACAAATTATGGCTACACCTTC.

This clonotype was found many times. This chain joins TRBV12-3 or TRBV12-4 and TRBJ2-4; 8 bases line up with TRBD1. The CDR3 sequence is 16 residues long. Unmatched junction bases numbered 9, after V lost 6 bases and J lost 2 bases. In nucleotides, the CDR3 is TGTGCCAGCAGACGTCGCGGACAGGGAACCAAAAACATTCAGTACTTC. Encoded protein: CASRRRGQGTKNIQYF.

Remarks on this clonotype: A much larger clone lies one base from this, so it may be a read error. The chain uses TRBV4-3 and TRBJ1-2; D may be TRBD1 (5 bases). CDR3 size: 15 residues. Trimming stripped 2 bases from V and 1 base from J, with 11 bases between. Germline V CDR1 and CDR2: LGHNA, YSLEER. CDR3 residues: CASSQRQICNYGYTF. In DNA form, the CDR3 reads TGCGCCAGCAGCCAACGACAGATCTGTAACTATGGCTACACCTTC.